Each of the 18 T cell receptor beta chains below was sequenced from the same sample in a study of response to subunit inactivated influenza vaccine. TCRdb redid the calling of the RT-PCR reads with MiXCR, one entry per CDR3 protein. Of just under 250,000 distinct CDR3 sequences in the sample, less than 15% were seen once. This specimen was non-naive T cells sorted from PBMCs, taken less than 15 days before vaccination. The receptors here all came from a middle-aged man who received an inactivated influenza vaccine.

This chain uses TRBV5-1 with TRBJ1-2; 10 bases agree with TRBD1. The CDR3 consists of 15 residues. The junction had 8 bases not matched to a gene; V was cut back by 5 bases and J by 4 bases. The germline V gene encodes CDR1 SGHRS and CDR2 YFSETQ. CDR3 sequence: CASSTGTGVGYGYTF. CDR3 sequence (DNA): TGCGCCAGCAGTACCGGGACAGGGGTCGGCTATGGCTACACCTTC.

The chain links TRBV10-3 to TRBJ1-2, with TRBD1 matching 9 bases. The CDR3 has 16 residues. Germline CDR1 reads ENHRY; CDR2 reads SYGVKD. The ends lost 0 bases at V and 8 bases at J; junction bases unmatched: 10. CDR3 sequence reads: CAISESRTGTGLGYTF. The CDR3 nucleotides read TGTGCCATCAGTGAGTCAAGAACCGGGACAGGGTTAGGCTACACCTTC.

This sequence joins TRBV5-1 and TRBJ2-7, with 7 bases aligning to TRBD1. The CDR3 runs to 14 residues. Germline lookup yields CDR1 SGHRS and CDR2 YFSETQ. The J segment lost 3 bases and the V segment lost 3 bases, leaving 6 bases of the junction unmatched. The CDR3 DNA reads TGCGCCAGCAGCTCGGAAAGGGACAGCTACGAGCAGTACTTC. This codes for CASSSERDSYEQYF.

At least ten counts were recorded for this clonotype. The rearrangement links TRBV7-2 to TRBJ1-4; 10 bases map to TRBD1. Germline CDR1 is SGHTA and CDR2 is FQGNSA. The V and J ends lost 5 bases and 4 bases, in that order; junction bases with no gene match: 1. CDR3 length: 14 amino acids. The CDR3 DNA sequence: TGTGCCAGCAGCGGGACAGGGGTTAATGAAAAACTGTTTTTT. It translates to CASSGTGVNEKLFF.

This clonotype came up many times. The V and J genes are TRBV12-3 or TRBV12-4 and TRBJ2-2, with D possibly being TRBD1 (5 bases). Trimming took 3 bases from V and 7 from J, leaving 18 bases between them. The CDR3 covers 16 residues. CDR3 region: CASSLGSGARLGELFF. DNA of the CDR3: TGTGCCAGCAGTTTGGGTTCTGGGGCGCGTCTCGGGGAGCTGTTTTTT.

A few counts support this clonotype. This sequence joins TRBV20-1 and TRBJ2-5; D not certain. Deletions cut 3 bases from V and 1 base from J, with 9 bases between. The germline V gene has CDR1 DFQATT and CDR2 SNEGSKA (reference sequence). The CDR3 contains 13 residues. This chain's CDR3 is CSARSQAQETQYF. Written as DNA, the CDR3 is TGCAGTGCTAGGTCCCAGGCCCAAGAGACCCAGTACTTC.

A few counts support this clonotype. CDR3 nucleotide sequence: TGTGCCAGCAGTTTATTACAGGGTACGGGCGAAAAACTGTTTTTT. Translating it yields CASSLLQGTGEKLFF. The chain combines TRBV28 with TRBJ1-4, with D perhaps TRBD1 (6 bases). Germline V CDR1 and CDR2: MDHEN, SYDVKM. The CDR3 extends over 15 amino acids. The V and J ends lost 1 base and 8 bases respectively, with 14 bases between them.

The table lists this clonotype with a few counts. The genes are TRBV7-2 and TRBJ2-7; D is ambiguous. The CDR3 has 16 residues. V was clipped by 0 bases and J by 7 bases, with 19 bases between them. Germline lookup yields CDR1 SGHTA and CDR2 FQGNSA. CDR3 DNA sequence: TGTGCCAGCAGCTTAGCCCACTCAATTCCTACGTTAGAGCAGTACTTC. Amino acid sequence: CASSLAHSIPTLEQYF.

This clonotype was detected many times. This chain uses TRBV7-3 with TRBJ2-2; D gene ambiguous. V was pared by 4 bases and J by 0 bases, with 6 bases between. This CDR3 is 14 amino acids long. Germline V gene sequence: CDR1 SGHTA, CDR2 FQGTGA. The CDR3 coding sequence is TGTGCCAGCAGCTACTCGACGAACACCGGGGAGCTGTTTTTT. Its protein is CASSYSTNTGELFF.

This clonotype appeared a few times. The chain couples TRBV5-1 to TRBJ2-3; 10 nucleotides match TRBD2. V gave up 4 bases and J gave up 2 bases; unmatched junction bases: 4. The CDR3 runs to 15 residues. Per germline, CDR1 SGHRS and CDR2 YFSETQ. As DNA, the CDR3 is TGCGCCAGCAGCCCCACTAGCGGGAACACAGATACGCAGTATTTT. This codes for CASSPTSGNTDTQYF. The whole variable domain, filled in from reference TRBV5-1 and TRBJ2-3, reads KAGVTQTPRYLIKTRGQQVTLSCSPISGHRSVSWYQQTPGQGLQFLFEYFSETQRNKGNFPGRFSGRQFSNSRSEMNVSTLELGDSALYLCASSPTSGNTDTQYFGPGTRLTVL.

The chain is built from TRBV10-3 and TRBJ2-1, with D possibly matching TRBD2 (6 bases). The V and J ends lost 0 bases and 4 bases respectively, with 13 bases between them. Germline lookup yields CDR1 ENHRY and CDR2 SYGVKD. This CDR3 contains 16 residues. The CDR3 protein is CAISESFYGSYNEQFF. DNA of the CDR3: TGTGCCATCAGTGAGTCGTTCTACGGGAGTTACAATGAGCAGTTCTTC.

This clonotype was found a few times. This chain uses TRBV10-3 with TRBJ2-3, with 10 bases matching TRBD1. Trimming took 2 bases from V and 5 from J; bases not matched to a gene: 10. The CDR3 is made up of 17 amino acids. Looked up from germline, CDR1 is ENHRY and CDR2 is SYGVKD. The CDR3 reads CAISEPTGTGVGDTQYF. The CDR3 bases are TGTGCCATCAGTGAGCCGACCGGGACAGGGGTCGGAGATACGCAGTATTTT.

This clonotype was seen ten or more times. The chain employs TRBV5-5 and TRBJ1-4; D not certain. CDR1 is SGHKS and CDR2 is YYEKEE in the germline V gene (reference sequence). This CDR3 is 14 amino acids long. Trimming left V 4 bases short and J 7 bases short, with 14 bases between. This CDR3 reads CASSVVGSSEKLFF. The CDR3 DNA sequence: TGTGCCAGCAGCGTAGTGGGTTCGAGTGAAAAACTGTTTTTT.

This clonotype came up many times. The chain couples TRBV6-1 to TRBJ2-7, with no clear D. V was trimmed by 1 base and J by 0 bases, leaving 1 base between them. The CDR3 has 12 amino acids. Germline-derived CDR1 and CDR2 are MNHNS and SASEGT. CDR3 DNA sequence: TGTGCCAGCAGTGAAGTCTCCTACGAGCAGTACTTC. Protein: CASSEVSYEQYF.

This clonotype has ten or more counts. The chain carries TRBV4-3 and TRBJ2-5, with TRBD2 matching over 7 bases. The ends lost 0 bases at V and 1 base at J; junction bases unmatched: 8. Germline CDR1 and CDR2: LGHNA and YSLEER. The CDR3 length is 17 residues. CDR3 DNA sequence: TGCGCCAGCAGCCAAGATCTTCCGCGGGGGTCCCAAGAGACCCAGTACTTC. Its protein product is CASSQDLPRGSQETQYF.

The genes are TRBV7-8 and TRBJ1-5; 7 bases fit TRBD1. The CDR3 has 15 residues. In germline, CDR1 is SGHVS, CDR2 FQNEAQ. V lost 5 bases, J lost 2 bases, and 6 bases stayed unmatched. In nucleotides, the CDR3 is TGTGCCAGCAGCACTTCCGACAGGGGCAATCAGCCCCAGCATTTT. This gives the protein CASSTSDRGNQPQHF. Complete variable domain (other parts from reference TRBV7-8 and TRBJ1-5): GAGVSQSPRYKVAKRGQDVALRCDPISGHVSLFWYQQALGQGPEFLTYFQNEAQLDKSGLPSDRFFAERPEGSVSTLKIQRTQQEDSAVYLCASSTSDRGNQPQHFGDGTRLSIL.

The chain is built from TRBV28 and TRBJ2-3; the D gene could be TRBD1 or TRBD2 (6 bases each). Germline V gene lookup returns CDR1 MDHEN and CDR2 SYDVKM. V was cut by 4 bases and J by 2 bases, with 19 bases left in between. The CDR3 is 17 amino acids. CDR3 in amino acids: CASSSLRGELITDTQYF. CDR3 coding DNA: TGTGCCAGCAGTTCGCTGAGGGGGGAACTAATCACAGATACGCAGTATTTT.

This clonotype was observed a handful of times. The chain employs TRBV7-2 and TRBJ2-7, with D unclear. V was clipped by 3 bases and J by 3 bases, with 12 bases between them. Per the germline V gene, CDR1 is SGHTA and CDR2 is FQGNSA. This CDR3 region has 14 residues. CDR3 nucleotides: TGTGCCAGCAGCTTCTCAGGACCTATCTACGAGCAGTACTTC. This codes for CASSFSGPIYEQYF.